The rows below give T cell receptor beta chains drawn from one sample of a study of control samples from healthy donors and cancer patients. Method: immunoSEQ multiplex PCR; TCRdb's copy keeps in-frame clones and lacks some. The sample includes 100,000 to 150,000 clones, nearly 90% of them seen just once. Sequenced input: PBMCs. The receptors come from a middle-aged man with head and neck cancer. The CDR3 runs from the conserved cysteine through the conserved F or W. Each record gives: V gene, clone size, D gene, J gene, CDR3 DNA, CDR3 protein. D genes are given only for firm matches. Clone size is not always given. Where it is, it says once, few, many or a class for expanded clones.

V: TRBV27
size: -
D: -
J: TRBJ2-2
DNA: TGTGCCAGCACCTCTAGTTGGACCGGGGAGCTGTTTTTT
CDR3: CASTSSWTGELFF

V: TRBV20-1
size: once
D: TRBD2
J: TRBJ2-3
DNA: TGCAGTGCTAGTCGGGTTAGCGGGGGGGCATGGACAGATACGCAGTATTTT
CDR3: CSASRVSGGAWTDTQYF

V: TRBV5-1
size: -
D: -
J: TRBJ1-1
DNA: TGCGCCAGCAGCCTATGGGGAGGGGAAGGAAGCACTGAAGCTTTCTTT
CDR3: CASSLWGGEGSTEAFF

V: TRBV29-1
size: -
D: -
J: TRBJ2-1
DNA: TGCAGCGTGAGGGGGGGCCTCTCAGGCAATGAGCAGTTCTTC
CDR3: CSVRGGLSGNEQFF

V: TRBV5-4
size: -
D: -
J: TRBJ2-1
DNA: TGTGCCAGCAGCCCTGAGGGCAGCTCCTACAATGAGCAGTTCTTC
CDR3: CASSPEGSSYNEQFF

V: TRBV10-3
size: -
D: -
J: TRBJ2-2
DNA: TGTGCCATCCAGGATACGGGGGTGAGCACCGGGGAGCTGTTTTTT
CDR3: CAIQDTGVSTGELFF

V: TRBV5-1
size: -
D: -
J: TRBJ1-6
DNA: TGCGCCAGCAGCCTCCAGGGACCCGCAATTTCGAATTCACCCCTCCACTTT
CDR3: CASSLQGPAISNSPLHF

V: TRBV7-2
size: -
D: -
J: TRBJ1-1
DNA: TGTGCCAGCAAATTAATGGTAGAGCTGAACACTGAAGCTTTCTTT
CDR3: CASKLMVELNTEAFF

V: TRBV5-4
size: -
D: -
J: TRBJ1-3
DNA: TGTGCCAGCAGCTTGGCGGGGGCGGGAGGAAACACCATATATTTT
CDR3: CASSLAGAGGNTIYF

V: TRBV10-3
size: -
D: -
J: TRBJ2-6
DNA: TGTGCCATCAGCCCTTCTGGGGGTGGGGCCAACGTCCTGACTTTC
CDR3: CAISPSGGGANVLTF

V: TRBV4-1
size: -
D: -
J: TRBJ1-6
DNA: TGCGCCAGCAGCCAAGATGGGGATTCACCCCTCCACTTT
CDR3: CASSQDGDSPLHF

V: TRBV6-5
size: -
D: -
J: TRBJ1-1
DNA: TGTGCCAGCAGTTACTCGGAAGGGTTCACTGAAGCTTTCTTT
CDR3: CASSYSEGFTEAFF

V: TRBV12-3/TRBV12-4
size: -
D: -
J: TRBJ1-2
DNA: TGTGCCAGCAGTACCCGGGAGGATGGCTACACCTTC
CDR3: CASSTREDGYTF

V: TRBV27
size: -
D: -
J: TRBJ2-5
DNA: TGTGCCAGCAGTTTAAATTCTGAGACCCAGTACTTC
CDR3: CASSLNSETQYF

V: TRBV11-2
size: once
D: -
J: TRBJ2-3
DNA: TGTGCCAGCAGCTTAGGCGCGGATACGCAGTATTTT
CDR3: CASSLGADTQYF

V: TRBV5-6
size: -
D: -
J: TRBJ2-1
DNA: TGTGCCAGCAGCTTGTGGGGGGGCGACAATGAGCAGTTCTTC
CDR3: CASSLWGGDNEQFF

V: TRBV19
size: -
D: TRBD1
J: TRBJ1-1
DNA: TGTGCCAGTAGTCCAGGACAGGGGAGCACTGAAGCTTTCTTT
CDR3: CASSPGQGSTEAFF

V: TRBV5-1
size: -
D: TRBD1
J: TRBJ1-4
DNA: TGCGCCAGCAGCCAGACAGGGGCCAATAATGAAAAACTGTTTTTT
CDR3: CASSQTGANNEKLFF

V: TRBV6-5
size: -
D: -
J: TRBJ2-7
DNA: TGTGCCAGCAGTTACTCGTGGTCGCGTAGCTCCTACGAGCAGTACTTC
CDR3: CASSYSWSRSSYEQYF

V: TRBV5-1
size: -
D: -
J: TRBJ2-1
DNA: TGCGCCAGCAGCCAAACATCCGGGGTCCCCAACAATGAGCAGTTCTTC
CDR3: CASSQTSGVPNNEQFF

V: TRBV6-5
size: -
D: -
J: TRBJ2-7
DNA: TGTGCCAGCAGTTACACCCCCGGCCTAAGAGAGGGGCAGTACTTC
CDR3: CASSYTPGLREGQYF

V: TRBV6-1
size: -
D: -
J: TRBJ1-5
DNA: TGTGCCAGCAGTGAAAACGGTAGCAATCAGCCCCAGCATTTT
CDR3: CASSENGSNQPQHF

V: TRBV10-3
size: -
D: -
J: TRBJ2-7
DNA: TGTGCCATCAGTGAGCTGGATAGCTCCTACGAGCAGTACTTC
CDR3: CAISELDSSYEQYF

V: TRBV20-1
size: -
D: -
J: TRBJ1-6
DNA: TGCAGTGCTAGTAGGGCTTCCGGGTCACCCCTCCACTTT
CDR3: CSASRASGSPLHF

V: TRBV27
size: -
D: -
J: TRBJ2-3
DNA: TGCCCCCGGGGCGGACGAGCTGGGCATACGCAGTATTTT
CDR3: CPRGGRAGHTQYF

V: TRBV5-1
size: few
D: -
J: TRBJ2-2
DNA: TGCGCCAGCAACGAGGGGGTGGCCGGGGAGCTGTTTTTT
CDR3: CASNEGVAGELFF

V: TRBV7-6
size: -
D: -
J: TRBJ2-7
DNA: TGTGCCAGCAGCTTAGCTTTAAGCTCCTACGAGCAGTACTTC
CDR3: CASSLALSSYEQYF

V: TRBV13
size: -
D: -
J: TRBJ2-1
DNA: TGTGCCAGCAGGTTGGAGGGGGGAGGCTATGAGCAGTTCTTC
CDR3: CASRLEGGGYEQFF